The sequence of this TCR beta chain was determined in a study of shared clonotypes between healthy human individuals. Study-level background: Plates per donor: three CD4 naive, three CD4 memory, two CD8 naive, one CD8 memory.

Study-level findings and limits: Naive subsets tended to show greater estimated richness than memory subsets. Compared with clonotypes that all four donors shared, non-shared clonotypes had lower generation probabilities.

Of note for this clone: The antigen is unknown.

V was pared by 5 bases and J by 9 bases, with 6 bases of the junction left unmatched. Germline V gene data show CDR1 as MNHEY and CDR2 as SMNVEV (reference sequence). CDR3 length: 13 amino acids. Genomic DNA of every subset was divided equally among multiple immunoSEQ plates. The repertoire was sequenced with immunoSEQ multiplex PCR; TCRdb's copy has only in-frame clones and lacks some. The data contain around 980,000 clones, 75% to 80% of them singletons. This chain joins TRBV27 and TRBJ2-3; 9 bases match TRBD1. The sequencing sample was made of memory CD4+ T cells from PBMCs. Subset meaning: CD45RA-negative fraction. The source of this sequence is a man younger than 35 in good health. Some clones in this sample may be carry-over from other donors' samples. CDR3 loop: CASSTSTGGTQYF. The CDR3 nucleotides read TGTGCCAGCAGTACATCGACAGGGGGAACGCAGTATTTT.